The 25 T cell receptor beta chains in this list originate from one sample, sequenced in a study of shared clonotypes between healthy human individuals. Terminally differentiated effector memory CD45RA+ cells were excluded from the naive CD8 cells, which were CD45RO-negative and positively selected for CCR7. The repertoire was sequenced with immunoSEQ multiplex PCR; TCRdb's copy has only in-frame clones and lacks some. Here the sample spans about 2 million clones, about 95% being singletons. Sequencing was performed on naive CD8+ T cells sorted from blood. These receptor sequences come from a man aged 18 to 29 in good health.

CDR3 coding DNA: TGCGCCACCACTAGCGGGAGGATGAATGAGCAGTTCTTC. Amino acids: CATTSGRMNEQFF. The rearrangement links TRBV10-2 to TRBJ2-1; TRBD2 aligns across 12 bases. Germline V lookup: CDR1 WSHSY, CDR2 SAAADI. This CDR3 has 13 residues. The ends lost 10 bases at V and 7 bases at J; junction bases unmatched: 5.

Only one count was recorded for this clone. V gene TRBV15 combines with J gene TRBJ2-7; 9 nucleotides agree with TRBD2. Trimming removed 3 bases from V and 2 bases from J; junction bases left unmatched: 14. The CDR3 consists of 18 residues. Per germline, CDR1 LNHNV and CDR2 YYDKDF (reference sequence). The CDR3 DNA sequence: TGTGCCACCAGCAGCCCGACTAGCGGACTTACATTACCCTACGAGCAGTACTTC. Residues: CATSSPTSGLTLPYEQYF.

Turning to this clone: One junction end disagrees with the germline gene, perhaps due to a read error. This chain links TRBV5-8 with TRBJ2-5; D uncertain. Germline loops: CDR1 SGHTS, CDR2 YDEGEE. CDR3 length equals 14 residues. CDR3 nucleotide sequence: TGTGCCAGCAGCTTGAGAGGCCTGCCAGAGACCCATTACTTC. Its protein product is CASSLRGLPETHYF.

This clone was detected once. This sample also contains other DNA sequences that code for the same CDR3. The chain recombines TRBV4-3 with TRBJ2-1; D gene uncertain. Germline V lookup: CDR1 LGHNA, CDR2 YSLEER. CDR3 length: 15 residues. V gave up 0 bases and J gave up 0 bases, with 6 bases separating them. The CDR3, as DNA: TGCGCCAGCAGCCAAGACGGTCCCTCCTACAATGAGCAGTTCTTC. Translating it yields CASSQDGPSYNEQFF.

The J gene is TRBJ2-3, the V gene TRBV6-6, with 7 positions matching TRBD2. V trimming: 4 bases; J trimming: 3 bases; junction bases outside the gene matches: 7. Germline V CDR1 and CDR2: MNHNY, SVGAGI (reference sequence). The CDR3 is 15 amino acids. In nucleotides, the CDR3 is TGTGCCAGCAGTTCAAGCGGGGATTGGACAGATACGCAGTATTTT. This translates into CASSSSGDWTDTQYF.

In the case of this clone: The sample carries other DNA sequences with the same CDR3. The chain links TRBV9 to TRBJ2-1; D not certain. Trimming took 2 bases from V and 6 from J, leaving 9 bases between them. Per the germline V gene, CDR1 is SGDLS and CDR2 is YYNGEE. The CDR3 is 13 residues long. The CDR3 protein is CASSVVSGNEQFF. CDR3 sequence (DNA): TGTGCCAGCAGCGTTGTCTCCGGCAATGAGCAGTTCTTC.

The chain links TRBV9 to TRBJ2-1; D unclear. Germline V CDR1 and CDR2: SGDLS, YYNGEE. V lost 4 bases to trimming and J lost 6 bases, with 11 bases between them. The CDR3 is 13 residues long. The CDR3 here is CASSPALFNEQFF. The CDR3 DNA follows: TGTGCCAGCAGCCCTGCCCTTTTCAATGAGCAGTTCTTC.

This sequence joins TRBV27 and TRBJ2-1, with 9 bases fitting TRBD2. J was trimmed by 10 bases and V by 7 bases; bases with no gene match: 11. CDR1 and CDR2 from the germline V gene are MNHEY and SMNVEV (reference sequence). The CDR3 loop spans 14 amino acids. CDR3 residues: CASTIGGGVHEQFF. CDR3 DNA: TGTGCCAGCACTATTGGCGGGGGGGTACACGAGCAGTTCTTC.

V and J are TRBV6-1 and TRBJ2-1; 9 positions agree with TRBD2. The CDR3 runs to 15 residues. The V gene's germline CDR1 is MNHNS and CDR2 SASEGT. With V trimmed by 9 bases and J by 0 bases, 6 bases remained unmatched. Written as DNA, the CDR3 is TGTGCCAGTACTAGCGGGTTCAGCTCCTACAATGAGCAGTTCTTC. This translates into CASTSGFSSYNEQFF.

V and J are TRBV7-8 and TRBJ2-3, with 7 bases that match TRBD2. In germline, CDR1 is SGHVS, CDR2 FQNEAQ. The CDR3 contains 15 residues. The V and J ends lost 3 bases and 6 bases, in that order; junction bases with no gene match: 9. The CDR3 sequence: CASSFWAGAPDTQYF. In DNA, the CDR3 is TGTGCCAGCAGCTTTTGGGCGGGAGCACCCGATACGCAGTATTTT.

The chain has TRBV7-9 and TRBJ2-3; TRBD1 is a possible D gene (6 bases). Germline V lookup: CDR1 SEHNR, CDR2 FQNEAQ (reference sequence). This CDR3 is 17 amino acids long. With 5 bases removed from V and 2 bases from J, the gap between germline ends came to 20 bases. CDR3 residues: CASSNPTTGSYTDTQYF. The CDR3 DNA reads TGTGCCAGCAGCAACCCCACGACAGGTTCATACACAGATACGCAGTATTTT.

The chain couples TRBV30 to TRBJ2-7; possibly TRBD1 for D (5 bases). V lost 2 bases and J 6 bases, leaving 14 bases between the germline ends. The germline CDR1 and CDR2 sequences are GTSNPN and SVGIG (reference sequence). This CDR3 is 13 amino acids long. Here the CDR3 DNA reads TGTGCCTGGAGTACGGTAACAGGCTCCGAGCAGTACTTC. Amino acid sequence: CAWSTVTGSEQYF.

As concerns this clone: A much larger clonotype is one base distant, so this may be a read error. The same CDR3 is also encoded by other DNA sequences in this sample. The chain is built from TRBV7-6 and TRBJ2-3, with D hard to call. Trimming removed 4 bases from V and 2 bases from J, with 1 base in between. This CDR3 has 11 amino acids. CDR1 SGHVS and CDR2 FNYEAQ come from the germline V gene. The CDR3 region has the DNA TGTGCCAGCAGCTACACAGATACGCAGTATTTT. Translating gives CASSYTDTQYF.

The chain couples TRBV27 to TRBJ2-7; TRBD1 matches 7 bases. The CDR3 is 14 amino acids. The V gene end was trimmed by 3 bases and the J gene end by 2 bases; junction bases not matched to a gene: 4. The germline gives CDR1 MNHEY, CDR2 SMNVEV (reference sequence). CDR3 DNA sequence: TGTGCCAGCAGTTTCCAGACAGGGCCCTACGAGCAGTACTTC. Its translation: CASSFQTGPYEQYF.

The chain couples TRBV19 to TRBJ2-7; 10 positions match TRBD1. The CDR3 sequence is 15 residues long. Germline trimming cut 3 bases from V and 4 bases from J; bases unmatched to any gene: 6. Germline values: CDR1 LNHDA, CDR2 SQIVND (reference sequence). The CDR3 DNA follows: TGTGCCAGTAGTATCGGGACAGGGGCTATTTACGAGCAGTACTTC. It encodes CASSIGTGAIYEQYF.

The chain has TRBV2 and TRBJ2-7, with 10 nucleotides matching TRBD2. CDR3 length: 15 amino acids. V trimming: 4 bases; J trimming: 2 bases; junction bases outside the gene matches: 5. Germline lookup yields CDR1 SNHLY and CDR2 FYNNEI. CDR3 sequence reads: CASSASLAGAYEQYF. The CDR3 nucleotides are TGTGCCAGCAGTGCCAGCCTAGCGGGAGCCTACGAGCAGTACTTC.

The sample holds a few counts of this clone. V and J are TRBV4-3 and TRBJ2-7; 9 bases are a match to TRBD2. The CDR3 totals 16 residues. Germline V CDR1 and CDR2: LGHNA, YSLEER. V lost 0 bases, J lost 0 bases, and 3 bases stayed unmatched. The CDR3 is CASSQDSGGSSYEQYF. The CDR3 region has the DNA TGCGCCAGCAGCCAAGATAGCGGGGGAAGCTCCTACGAGCAGTACTTC.

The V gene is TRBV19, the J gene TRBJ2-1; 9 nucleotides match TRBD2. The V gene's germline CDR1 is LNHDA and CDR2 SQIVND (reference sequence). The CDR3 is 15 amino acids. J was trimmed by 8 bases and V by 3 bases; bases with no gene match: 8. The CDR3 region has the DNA TGTGCCAGTAGTATTAGCGGGAGAAATAACGATGAGCAGTTCTTC. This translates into CASSISGRNNDEQFF. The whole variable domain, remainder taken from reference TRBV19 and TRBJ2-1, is DGGITQSPKYLFRKEGQNVTLSCEQNLNHDAMYWYRQDPGQGLRLIYYSQIVNDFQKGDIAEGYSVSREKKESFPLTVTSAQKNPTAFYLCASSISGRNNDEQFFGPGTRLTVL.

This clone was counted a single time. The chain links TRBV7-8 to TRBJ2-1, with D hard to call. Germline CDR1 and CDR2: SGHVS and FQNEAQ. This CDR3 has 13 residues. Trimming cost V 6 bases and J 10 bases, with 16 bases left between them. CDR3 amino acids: CASRPPAGWEQFF. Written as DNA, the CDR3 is TGTGCCAGCAGACCGCCGGCAGGTTGGGAGCAGTTCTTC.

Here the CDR3 reads CASSHPTDEAFF. The CDR3 region has the DNA TGCGCCAGCAGCCACCCAACAGATGAAGCTTTCTTT. V is TRBV4-1 and J is TRBJ1-1; D unclear. This CDR3 spans 12 amino acids. Trimming removed 3 bases from V and 7 bases from J, with 9 bases in between. Germline V gives CDR1 MGHRA, CDR2 YSYEKL.

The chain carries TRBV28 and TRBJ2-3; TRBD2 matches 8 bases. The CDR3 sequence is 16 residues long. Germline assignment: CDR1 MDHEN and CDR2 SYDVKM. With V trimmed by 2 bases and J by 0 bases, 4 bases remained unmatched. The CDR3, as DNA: TGTGCCAGCAGTTTAGCGGGAGGATCTAGCACAGATACGCAGTATTTT. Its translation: CASSLAGGSSTDTQYF.

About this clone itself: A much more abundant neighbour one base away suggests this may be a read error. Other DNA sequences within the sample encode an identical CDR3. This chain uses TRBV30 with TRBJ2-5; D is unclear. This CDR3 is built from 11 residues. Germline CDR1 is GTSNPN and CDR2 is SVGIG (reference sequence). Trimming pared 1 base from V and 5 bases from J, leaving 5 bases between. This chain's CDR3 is CAWSEGETQYF. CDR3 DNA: TGTGCCTGGAGTGAGGGCGAGACCCAGTACTTC.

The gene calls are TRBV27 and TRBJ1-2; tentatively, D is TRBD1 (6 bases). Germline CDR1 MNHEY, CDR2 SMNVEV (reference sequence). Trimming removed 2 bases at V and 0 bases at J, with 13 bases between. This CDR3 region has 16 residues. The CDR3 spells CASSLREGGTNYGYTF. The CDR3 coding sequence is TGTGCCAGCAGTTTACGAGAGGGGGGGACTAACTATGGCTACACCTTC.

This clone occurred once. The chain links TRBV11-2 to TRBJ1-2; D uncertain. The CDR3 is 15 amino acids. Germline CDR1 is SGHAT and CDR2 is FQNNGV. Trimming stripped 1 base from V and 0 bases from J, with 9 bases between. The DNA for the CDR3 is TGTGCCAGCAGCTTAGCGATGGGTTCTAACTATGGCTACACCTTC. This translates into CASSLAMGSNYGYTF.

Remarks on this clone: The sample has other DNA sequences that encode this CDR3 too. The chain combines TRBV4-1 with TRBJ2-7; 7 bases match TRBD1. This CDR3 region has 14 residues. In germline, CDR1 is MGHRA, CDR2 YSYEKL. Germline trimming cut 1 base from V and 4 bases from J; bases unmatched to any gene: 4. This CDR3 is CASSQVDRDYEQYF. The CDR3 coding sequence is TGCGCCAGCAGCCAAGTCGACAGGGATTACGAGCAGTACTTC.